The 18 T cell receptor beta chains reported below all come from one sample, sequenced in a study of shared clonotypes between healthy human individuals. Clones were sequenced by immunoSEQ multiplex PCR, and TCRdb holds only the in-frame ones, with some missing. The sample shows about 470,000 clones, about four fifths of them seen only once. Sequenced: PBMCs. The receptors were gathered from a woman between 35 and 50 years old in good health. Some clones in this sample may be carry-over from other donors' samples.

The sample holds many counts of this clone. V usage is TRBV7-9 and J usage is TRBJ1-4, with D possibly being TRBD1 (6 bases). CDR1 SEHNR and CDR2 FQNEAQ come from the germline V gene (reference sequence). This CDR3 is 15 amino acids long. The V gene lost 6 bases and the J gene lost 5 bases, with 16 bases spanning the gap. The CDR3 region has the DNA TGTGCCAGCAGGGCCCGACAGGAGGCAAATGAAAAACTGTTTTTT. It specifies CASRARQEANEKLFF.

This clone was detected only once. CDR3 DNA: TGTGCCAGCAGCTTAGCAGGGACTGGGGCCAACGTCCTGACTTTC. Its protein is CASSLAGTGANVLTF. This chain links TRBV7-9 with TRBJ2-6, with D uncertain. CDR1 is SEHNR and CDR2 is FQNEAQ in the germline V gene (reference sequence). Trimming removed 0 bases at V and 2 bases at J, with 5 bases between. The CDR3 length is 15 residues.

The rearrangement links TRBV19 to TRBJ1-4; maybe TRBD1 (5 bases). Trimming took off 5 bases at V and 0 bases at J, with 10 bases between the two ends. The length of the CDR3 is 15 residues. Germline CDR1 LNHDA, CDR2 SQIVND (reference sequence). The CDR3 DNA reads TGTGCCAGTAGTTGGGACCTTACAACTAATGAAAAACTGTTTTTT. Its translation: CASSWDLTTNEKLFF.

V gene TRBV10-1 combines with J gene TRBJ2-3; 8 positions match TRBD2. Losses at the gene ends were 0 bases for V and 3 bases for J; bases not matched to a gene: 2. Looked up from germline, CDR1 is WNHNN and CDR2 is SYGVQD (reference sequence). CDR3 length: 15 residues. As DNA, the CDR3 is TGCGCCAGCAGTGAGTCTGGCGGGAGGACAGATACGCAGTATTTT. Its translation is CASSESGGRTDTQYF.

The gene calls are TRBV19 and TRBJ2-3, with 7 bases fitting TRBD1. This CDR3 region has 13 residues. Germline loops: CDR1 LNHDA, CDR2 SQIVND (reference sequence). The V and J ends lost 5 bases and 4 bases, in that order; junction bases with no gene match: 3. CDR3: CASSQGQPDTQYF. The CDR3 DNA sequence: TGTGCCAGTAGTCAGGGACAGCCAGATACGCAGTATTTT.

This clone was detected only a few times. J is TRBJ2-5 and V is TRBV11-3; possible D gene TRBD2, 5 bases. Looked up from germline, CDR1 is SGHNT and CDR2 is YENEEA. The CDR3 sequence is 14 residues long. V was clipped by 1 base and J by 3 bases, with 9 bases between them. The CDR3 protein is CASSLVLGKETQYF. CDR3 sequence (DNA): TGTGCCAGCAGCTTAGTCCTCGGGAAAGAGACCCAGTACTTC.

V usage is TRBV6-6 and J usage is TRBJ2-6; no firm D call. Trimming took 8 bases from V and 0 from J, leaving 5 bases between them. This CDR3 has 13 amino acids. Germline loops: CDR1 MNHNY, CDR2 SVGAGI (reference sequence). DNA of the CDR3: TGTGCCAGCGGGTCCTCTGGGGCCAACGTCCTGACTTTC. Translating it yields CASGSSGANVLTF.

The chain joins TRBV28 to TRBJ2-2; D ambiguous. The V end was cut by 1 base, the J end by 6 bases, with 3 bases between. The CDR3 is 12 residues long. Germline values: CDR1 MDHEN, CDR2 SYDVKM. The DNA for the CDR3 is TGTGCCAGCAGTTTATCCGCCGGGGAGCTGTTTTTT. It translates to CASSLSAGELFF.

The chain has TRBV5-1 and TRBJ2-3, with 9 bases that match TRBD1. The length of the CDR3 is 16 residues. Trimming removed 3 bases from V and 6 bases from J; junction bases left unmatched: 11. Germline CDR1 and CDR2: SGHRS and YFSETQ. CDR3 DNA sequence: TGCGCCAGCAGCTCGCCGGGACAGGGATATTCGGATACGCAGTATTTT. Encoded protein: CASSSPGQGYSDTQYF.

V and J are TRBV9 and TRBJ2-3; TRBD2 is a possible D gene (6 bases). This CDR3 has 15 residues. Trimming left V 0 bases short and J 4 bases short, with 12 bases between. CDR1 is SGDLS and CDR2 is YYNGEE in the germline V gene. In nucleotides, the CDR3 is TGTGCCAGCAGCGTAGTGGCGGGATGGTCAGATACGCAGTATTTT. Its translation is CASSVVAGWSDTQYF.

The DNA for the CDR3 is TGTGCCGCAGCAGGGCAGAATCAGAACACTGAAGCTTTCTTT. Protein product: CAAAGQNQNTEAFF. This chain connects TRBV5-4 to TRBJ1-1; D might be TRBD1 (5 bases). Trimming stripped 10 bases from V and 1 base from J, with 17 bases between. The germline V gene encodes CDR1 SGHNT and CDR2 YYREEE (reference sequence). The CDR3 totals 14 residues. The full variable domain, in which reference TRBV5-4 and TRBJ1-1 provide the parts outside the CDR3, is ETGVTQSPTHLIKTRGQQVTLRCSSQSGHNTVSWYQQALGQGPQFIFQYYREEENGRGNFPPRFSGLQFPNYSSELNVNALELDDSALYLCAAAGQNQNTEAFFGQGTRLTVV.

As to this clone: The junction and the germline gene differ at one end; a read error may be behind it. Here the CDR3 reads CASSLDGDPKYGYTF. In DNA form, the CDR3 reads TGTGCCAGCAGCTTAGACGGGGATCCTAAATATGGCTACACCTTC. V usage is TRBV5-5 and J usage is TRBJ1-2, with D uncertain. Germline CDR1 and CDR2: SGHKS and YYEKEE (reference sequence). The CDR3 covers 15 residues.

CDR3 sequence (DNA): TGTGCCAGTAACACAGGGTATGCTGAAGCTTTCTTT. Its translation is CASNTGYAEAFF. This chain links TRBV19 with TRBJ1-1, with a weak D call TRBD1 (6 bases). Germline values: CDR1 LNHDA, CDR2 SQIVND (reference sequence). This CDR3 contains 12 residues. The V end lost 7 bases, the J end lost 6 bases, and 12 bases lay between the germline ends.

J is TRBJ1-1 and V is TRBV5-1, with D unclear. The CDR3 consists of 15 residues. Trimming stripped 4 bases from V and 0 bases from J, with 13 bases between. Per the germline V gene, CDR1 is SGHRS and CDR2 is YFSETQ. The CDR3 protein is CASSREGPMNTEAFF. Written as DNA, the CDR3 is TGCGCCAGCAGCCGGGAAGGGCCAATGAACACTGAAGCTTTCTTT.

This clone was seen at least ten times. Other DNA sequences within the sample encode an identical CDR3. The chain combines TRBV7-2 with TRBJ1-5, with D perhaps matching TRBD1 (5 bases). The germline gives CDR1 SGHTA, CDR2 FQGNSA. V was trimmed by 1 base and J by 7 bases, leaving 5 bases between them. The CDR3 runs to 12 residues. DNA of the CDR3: TGTGCCAGCAGCTTAGGGGGGCAGCCCCAGCATTTT. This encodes CASSLGGQPQHF.

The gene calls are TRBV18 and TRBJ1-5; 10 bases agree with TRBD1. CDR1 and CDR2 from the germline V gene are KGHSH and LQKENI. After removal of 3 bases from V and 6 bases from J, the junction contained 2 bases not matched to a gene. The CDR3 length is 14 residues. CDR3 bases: TGTGCCAGCTCACCCGGGACAGGGGTTCAGCCCCAGCATTTT. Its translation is CASSPGTGVQPQHF.

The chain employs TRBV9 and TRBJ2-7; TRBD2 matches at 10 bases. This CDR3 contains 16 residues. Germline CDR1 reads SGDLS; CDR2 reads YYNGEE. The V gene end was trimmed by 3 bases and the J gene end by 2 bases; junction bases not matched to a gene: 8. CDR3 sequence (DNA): TGTGCCAGCAGCGCTGCCGGGACTAGCGTCGCCTACGAGCAGTACTTC. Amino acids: CASSAAGTSVAYEQYF.

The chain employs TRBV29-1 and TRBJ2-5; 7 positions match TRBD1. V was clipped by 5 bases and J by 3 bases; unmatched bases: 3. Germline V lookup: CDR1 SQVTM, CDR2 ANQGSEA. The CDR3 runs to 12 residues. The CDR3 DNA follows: TGCAGCGTTTATACAGGGGAAGAGACCCAGTACTTC. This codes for CSVYTGEETQYF. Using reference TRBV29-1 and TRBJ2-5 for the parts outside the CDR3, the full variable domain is SAVISQKPSRDICQRGTSLTIQCQVDSQVTMMFWYRQQPGQSLTLIATANQGSEATYESGFVIDKFPISRPNLTFSTLTVSNMSPEDSSIYLCSVYTGEETQYFGPGTRLLVL.